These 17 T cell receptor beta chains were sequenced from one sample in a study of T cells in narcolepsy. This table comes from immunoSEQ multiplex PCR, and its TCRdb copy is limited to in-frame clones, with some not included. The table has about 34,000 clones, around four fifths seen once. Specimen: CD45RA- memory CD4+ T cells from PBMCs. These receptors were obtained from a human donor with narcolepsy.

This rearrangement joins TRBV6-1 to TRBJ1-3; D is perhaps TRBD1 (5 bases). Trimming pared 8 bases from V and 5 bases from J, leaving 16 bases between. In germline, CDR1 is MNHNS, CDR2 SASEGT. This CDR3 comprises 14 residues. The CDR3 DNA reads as TGTGCCAGCCGGGAGACAGATGCCAGAAACACCATATATTTT. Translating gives CASRETDARNTIYF.

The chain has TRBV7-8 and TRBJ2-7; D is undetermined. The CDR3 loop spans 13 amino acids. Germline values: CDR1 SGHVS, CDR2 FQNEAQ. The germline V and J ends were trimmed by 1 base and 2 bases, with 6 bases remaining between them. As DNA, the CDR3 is TGTGCCAGCAGCTTAGGAGAACCCTACGAGCAGTACTTC. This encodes CASSLGEPYEQYF. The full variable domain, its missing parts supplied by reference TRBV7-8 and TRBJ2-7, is GAGVSQSPRYKVAKRGQDVALRCDPISGHVSLFWYQQALGQGPEFLTYFQNEAQLDKSGLPSDRFFAERPEGSVSTLKIQRTQQEDSAVYLCASSLGEPYEQYFGPGTRLTVT.

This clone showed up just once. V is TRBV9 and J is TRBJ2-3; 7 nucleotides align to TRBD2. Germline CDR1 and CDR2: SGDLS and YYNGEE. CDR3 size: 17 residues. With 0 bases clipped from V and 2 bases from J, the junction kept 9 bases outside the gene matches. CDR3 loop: CASSVDQPSGFTDTQYF. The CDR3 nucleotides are TGTGCCAGCAGCGTAGATCAGCCTAGCGGATTCACAGATACGCAGTATTTT.

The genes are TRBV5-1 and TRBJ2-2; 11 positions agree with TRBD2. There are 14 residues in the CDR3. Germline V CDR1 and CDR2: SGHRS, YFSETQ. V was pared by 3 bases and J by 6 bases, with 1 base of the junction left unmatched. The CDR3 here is CASSSGLAAGELFF. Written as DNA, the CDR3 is TGCGCCAGCAGCTCGGGACTAGCGGCCGGGGAGCTGTTTTTT.

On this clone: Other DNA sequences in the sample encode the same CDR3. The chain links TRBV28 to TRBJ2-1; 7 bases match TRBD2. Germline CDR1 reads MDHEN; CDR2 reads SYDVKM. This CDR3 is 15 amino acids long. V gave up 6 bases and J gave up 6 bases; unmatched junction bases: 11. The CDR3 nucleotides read TGTGCCAGCAGGCTGGGACTGGCGGGAGTCAATGAGCAGTTCTTC. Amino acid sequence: CASRLGLAGVNEQFF. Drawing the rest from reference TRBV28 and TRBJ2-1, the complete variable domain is DVKVTQSSRYLVKRTGEKVFLECVQDMDHENMFWYRQDPGLGLRLIYFSYDVKMKEKGDIPEGYSVSREKKERFSLILESASTNQTSMYLCASRLGLAGVNEQFFGPGTRLTVL.

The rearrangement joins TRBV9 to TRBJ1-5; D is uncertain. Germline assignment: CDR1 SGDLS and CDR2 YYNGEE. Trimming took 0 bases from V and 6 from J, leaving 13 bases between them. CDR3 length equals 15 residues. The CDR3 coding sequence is TGTGCCAGCAGCGTAGAGGATGGATCGGGTCAGCCCCAGCATTTT. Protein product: CASSVEDGSGQPQHF.

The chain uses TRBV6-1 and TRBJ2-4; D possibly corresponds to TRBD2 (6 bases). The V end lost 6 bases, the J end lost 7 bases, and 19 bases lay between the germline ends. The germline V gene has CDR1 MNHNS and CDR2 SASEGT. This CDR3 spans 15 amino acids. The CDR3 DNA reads TGTGCCAGCAGCGAAAGACTGGAGGGAAGGAACATTCAGTACTTC. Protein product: CASSERLEGRNIQYF.

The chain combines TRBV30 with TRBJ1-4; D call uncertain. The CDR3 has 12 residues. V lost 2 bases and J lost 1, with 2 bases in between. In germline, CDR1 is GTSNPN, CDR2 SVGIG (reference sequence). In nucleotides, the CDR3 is TGTGCCTGGAGTAGAACTAATGAAAAACTGTTTTTT. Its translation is CAWSRTNEKLFF.

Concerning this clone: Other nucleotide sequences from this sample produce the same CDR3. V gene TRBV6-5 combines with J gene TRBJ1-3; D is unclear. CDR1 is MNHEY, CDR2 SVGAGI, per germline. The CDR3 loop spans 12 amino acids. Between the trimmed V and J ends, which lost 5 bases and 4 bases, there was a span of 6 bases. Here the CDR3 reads CASSPQGNTIYF. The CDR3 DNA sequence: TGTGCCAGCAGTCCGCAGGGAAACACCATATATTTT.

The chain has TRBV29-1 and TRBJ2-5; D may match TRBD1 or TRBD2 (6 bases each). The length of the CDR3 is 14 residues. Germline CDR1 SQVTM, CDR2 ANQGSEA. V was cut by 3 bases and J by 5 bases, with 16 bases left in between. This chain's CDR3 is CSVEVSGAGETQYF. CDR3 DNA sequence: TGCAGCGTTGAGGTATCGGGGGCAGGGGAGACCCAGTACTTC.

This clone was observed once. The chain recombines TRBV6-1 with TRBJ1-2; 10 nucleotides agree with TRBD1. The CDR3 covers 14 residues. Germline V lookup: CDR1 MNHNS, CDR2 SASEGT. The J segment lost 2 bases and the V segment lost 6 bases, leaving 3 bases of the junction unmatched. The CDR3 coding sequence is TGTGCCAGCAGGCCGGGACAGGGGAACTATGGCTACACCTTC. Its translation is CASRPGQGNYGYTF.

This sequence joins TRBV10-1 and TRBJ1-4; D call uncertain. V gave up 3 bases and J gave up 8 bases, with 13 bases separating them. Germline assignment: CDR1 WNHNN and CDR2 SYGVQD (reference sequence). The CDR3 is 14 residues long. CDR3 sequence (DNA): TGCGCCAGCAGTGAATCAAGGACTGGGGAAAAACTGTTTTTT. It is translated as CASSESRTGEKLFF.

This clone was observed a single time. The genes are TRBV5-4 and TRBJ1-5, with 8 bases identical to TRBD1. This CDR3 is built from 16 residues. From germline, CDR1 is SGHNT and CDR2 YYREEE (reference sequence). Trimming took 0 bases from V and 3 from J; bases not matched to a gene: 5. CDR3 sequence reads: CASSLGGGQVNQPQHF. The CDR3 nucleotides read TGTGCCAGCAGCTTGGGAGGGGGACAGGTCAATCAGCCCCAGCATTTT.

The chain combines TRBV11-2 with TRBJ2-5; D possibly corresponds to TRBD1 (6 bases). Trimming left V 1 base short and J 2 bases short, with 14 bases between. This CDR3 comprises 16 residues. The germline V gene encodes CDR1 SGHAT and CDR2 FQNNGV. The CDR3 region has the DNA TGTGCCAGCAGCTTAGGGTGGGGGCCAGGGCAAGAGACCCAGTACTTC. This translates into CASSLGWGPGQETQYF.

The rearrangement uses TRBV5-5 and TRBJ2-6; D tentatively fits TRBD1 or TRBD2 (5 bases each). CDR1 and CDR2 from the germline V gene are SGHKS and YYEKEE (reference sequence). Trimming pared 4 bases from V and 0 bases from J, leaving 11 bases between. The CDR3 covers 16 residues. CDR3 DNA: TGTGCCAGCAGCATTGGGGGTTCCTCTGGGGCCAACGTCCTGACTTTC. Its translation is CASSIGGSSGANVLTF.

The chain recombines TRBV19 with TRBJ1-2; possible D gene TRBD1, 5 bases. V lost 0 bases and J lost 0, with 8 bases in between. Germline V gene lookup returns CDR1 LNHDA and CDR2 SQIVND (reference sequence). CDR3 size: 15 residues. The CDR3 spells CASSIEDTTNYGYTF. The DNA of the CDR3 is TGTGCCAGTAGTATAGAGGACACTACTAACTATGGCTACACCTTC.

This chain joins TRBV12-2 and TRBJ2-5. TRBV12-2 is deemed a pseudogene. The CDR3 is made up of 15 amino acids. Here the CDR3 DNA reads TGTGCAAGTCGCTTATATATTTGGGGGTGGGAGACCCAGTACTTC. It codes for CASRLYIWGWETQYF.